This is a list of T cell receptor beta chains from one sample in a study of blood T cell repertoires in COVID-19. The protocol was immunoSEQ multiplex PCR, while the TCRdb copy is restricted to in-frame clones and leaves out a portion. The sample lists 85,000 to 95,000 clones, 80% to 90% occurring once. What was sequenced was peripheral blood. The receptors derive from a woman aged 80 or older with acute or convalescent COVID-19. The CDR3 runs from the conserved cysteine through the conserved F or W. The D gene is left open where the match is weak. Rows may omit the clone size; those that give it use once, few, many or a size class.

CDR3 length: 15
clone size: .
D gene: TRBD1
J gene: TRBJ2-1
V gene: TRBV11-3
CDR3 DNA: TGTGCCAGCAGCTTACGACAGGGCGCAAACAATGAGCAGTTCTTC
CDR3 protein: CASSLRQGANNEQFF

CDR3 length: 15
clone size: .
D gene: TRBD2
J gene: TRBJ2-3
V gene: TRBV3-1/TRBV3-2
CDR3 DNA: TGTGCCAGCAGCCAAGTAGCGGGGGGCAGAGATACGCAGTATTTT
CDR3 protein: CASSQVAGGRDTQYF

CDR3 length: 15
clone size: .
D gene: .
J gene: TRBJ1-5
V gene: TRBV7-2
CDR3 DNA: TGTGCCAGCAGCTTAGTCCCCAATAGCAATCAGCCCCAGCATTTT
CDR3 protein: CASSLVPNSNQPQHF

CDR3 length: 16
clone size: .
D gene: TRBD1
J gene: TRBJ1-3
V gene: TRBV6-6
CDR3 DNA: TGTGCCAGCAGTTACCTGCAGGGGGCGCTGGGAAACACCATATATTTT
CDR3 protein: CASSYLQGALGNTIYF

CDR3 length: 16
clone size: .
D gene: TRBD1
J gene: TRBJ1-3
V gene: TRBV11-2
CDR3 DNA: TGTGCCAGCAGCTCCTTCAGCGACAGGGCTGGAAACACCATATATTTT
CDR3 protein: CASSSFSDRAGNTIYF

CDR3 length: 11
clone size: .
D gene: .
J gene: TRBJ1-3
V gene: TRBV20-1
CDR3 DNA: TGCAGTGCTCCTCAGGGTAGCACCATATATTTT
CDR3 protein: CSAPQGSTIYF

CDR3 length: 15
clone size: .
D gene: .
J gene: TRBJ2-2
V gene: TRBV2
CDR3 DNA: TGTGCCAGCAGGAGGGGGACCTCGAACACCGGGGAGCTGTTTTTT
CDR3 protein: CASRRGTSNTGELFF

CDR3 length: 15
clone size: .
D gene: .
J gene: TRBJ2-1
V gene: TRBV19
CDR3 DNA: TGTGCCAGTAGTAAGGACACCACTTACTACAATGAGCAGTTCTTC
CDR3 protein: CASSKDTTYYNEQFF

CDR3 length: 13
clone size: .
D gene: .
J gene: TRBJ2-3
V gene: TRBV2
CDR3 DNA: TGTGCCAGCAGTGAGTATGGCCCAGATACGCAGTATTTT
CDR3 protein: CASSEYGPDTQYF

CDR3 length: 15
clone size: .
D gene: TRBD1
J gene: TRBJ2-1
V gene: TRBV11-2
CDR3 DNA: TGTGCCAGCAGCTTATCAGGGACAGGGAGGGGTGAGCAGTTCTTC
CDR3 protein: CASSLSGTGRGEQFF

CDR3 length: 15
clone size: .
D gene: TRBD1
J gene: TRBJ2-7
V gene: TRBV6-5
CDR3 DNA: TGTGCCAGCAGGTCCCCGGGACAGCAAAGCTACGAGCAGTACTTC
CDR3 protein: CASRSPGQQSYEQYF

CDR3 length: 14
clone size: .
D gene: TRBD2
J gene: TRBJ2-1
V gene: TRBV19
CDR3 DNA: TGTGCCAGTTCGGGACTAGCGGGCTACAATGAGCAGTTCTTC
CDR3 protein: CASSGLAGYNEQFF

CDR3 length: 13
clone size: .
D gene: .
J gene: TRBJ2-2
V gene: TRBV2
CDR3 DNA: TGTGCCAGCAGGTCAGGGTATGTCGGGGAGCTGTTTTTT
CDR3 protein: CASRSGYVGELFF

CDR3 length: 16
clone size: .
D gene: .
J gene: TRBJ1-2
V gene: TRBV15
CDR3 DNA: TGTGCCACCAGCAGAGTTCCCACAGGAATGAACTATGGCTACACCTTC
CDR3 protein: CATSRVPTGMNYGYTF

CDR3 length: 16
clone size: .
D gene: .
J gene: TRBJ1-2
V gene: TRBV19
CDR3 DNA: TGTGCCAGTAGTCGCTCCGGGTCCAGGGCCCTCTATGGCTACACCTTC
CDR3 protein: CASSRSGSRALYGYTF

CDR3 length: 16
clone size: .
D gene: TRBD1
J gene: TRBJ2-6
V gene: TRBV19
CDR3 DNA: TGTGCCAGTAGCCTACAGGGGGCGTGGGGGGCCAACGTCCTGACTTTC
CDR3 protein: CASSLQGAWGANVLTF

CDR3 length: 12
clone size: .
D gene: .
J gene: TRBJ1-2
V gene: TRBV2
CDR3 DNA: TGTGCCAGCACACAAGCTAACTATGGCTACACCTTC
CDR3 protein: CASTQANYGYTF

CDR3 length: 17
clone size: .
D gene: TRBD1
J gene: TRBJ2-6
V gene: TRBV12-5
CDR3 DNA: TGTGCTAGTGGTTTGCTACAGGGGGGTAGTGGGGCCAACGTCCTGACTTTC
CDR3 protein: CASGLLQGGSGANVLTF

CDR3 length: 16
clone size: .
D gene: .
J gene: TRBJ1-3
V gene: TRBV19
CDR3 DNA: TGTGCCAGTAGTACCAGGGTTTCTAGCTCTGGAAACACCATATATTTT
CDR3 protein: CASSTRVSSSGNTIYF

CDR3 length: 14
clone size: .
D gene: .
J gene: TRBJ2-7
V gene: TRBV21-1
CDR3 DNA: TGTGCCAGCAGCAAAGATTCGGGGTTAAACGAGCAGTACTTC
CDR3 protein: CASSKDSGLNEQYF

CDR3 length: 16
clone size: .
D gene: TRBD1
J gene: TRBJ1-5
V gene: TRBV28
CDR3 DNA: TGTGCCAGCAGTTCCCCGGACAGGGCCTCTTATCAGCCCCAGCATTTT
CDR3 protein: CASSSPDRASYQPQHF

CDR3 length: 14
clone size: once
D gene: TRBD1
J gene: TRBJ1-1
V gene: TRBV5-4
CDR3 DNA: TGTGCCAGCAGCTTCACAGGGGGCAAAGACGAAGCTTTCTTT
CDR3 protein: CASSFTGGKDEAFF

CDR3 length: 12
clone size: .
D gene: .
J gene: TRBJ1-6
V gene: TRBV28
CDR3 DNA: TGTGCCAGCAGTTTTGGAGAATCACCCCTCCACTTT
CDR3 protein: CASSFGESPLHF

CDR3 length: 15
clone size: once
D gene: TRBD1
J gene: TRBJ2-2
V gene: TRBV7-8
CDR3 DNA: TGTGCCAGCAGCTCGGGACAGACGAACACCGGGGAGCTGTTTTTT
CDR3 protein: CASSSGQTNTGELFF

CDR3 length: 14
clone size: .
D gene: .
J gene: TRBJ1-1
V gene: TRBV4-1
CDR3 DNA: TGCGCCAGCAGCCATTCGCAGGAAAACACTGAAGCTTTCTTT
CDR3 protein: CASSHSQENTEAFF

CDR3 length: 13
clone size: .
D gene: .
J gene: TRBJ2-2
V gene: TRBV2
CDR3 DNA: TGTGCCAGCATCCGGGACTTTACCGGGGAGCTGTTTTTT
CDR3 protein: CASIRDFTGELFF

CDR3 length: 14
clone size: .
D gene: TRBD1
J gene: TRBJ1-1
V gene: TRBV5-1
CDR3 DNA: TGCGCCAGCAGCTTAGAGGGGGCGGGTACTGAAGCTTTCTTT
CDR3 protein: CASSLEGAGTEAFF

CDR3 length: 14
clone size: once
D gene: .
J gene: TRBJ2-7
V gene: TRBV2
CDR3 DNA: TGTGCCAGCAGGTCGGGACTCCCATCGGAGGAGCAGTACTTC
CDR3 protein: CASRSGLPSEEQYF

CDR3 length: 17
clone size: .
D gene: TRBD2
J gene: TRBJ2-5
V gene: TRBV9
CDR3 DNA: TGTGCCAGCAGCGTAGGCCCTAGCGGGGGTTCGCAAGAGACCCAGTACTTC
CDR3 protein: CASSVGPSGGSQETQYF

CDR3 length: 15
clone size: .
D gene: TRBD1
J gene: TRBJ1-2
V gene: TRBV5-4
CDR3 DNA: TGTGCCAGCAGCTTGGTTACAGGGGCTAACTATGGCTACACCTTC
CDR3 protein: CASSLVTGANYGYTF

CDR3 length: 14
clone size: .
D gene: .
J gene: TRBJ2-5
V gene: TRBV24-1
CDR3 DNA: TGTGCCACCAGTGATTTCGCTGGGGGGGAGACCCAGTACTTC
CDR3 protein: CATSDFAGGETQYF

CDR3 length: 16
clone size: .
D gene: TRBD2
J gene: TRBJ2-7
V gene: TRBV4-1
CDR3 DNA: TGCGCCAGCAGCCAAGCCCTGGGGGGGGGAATCTACGAGCAGTACTTC
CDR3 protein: CASSQALGGGIYEQYF

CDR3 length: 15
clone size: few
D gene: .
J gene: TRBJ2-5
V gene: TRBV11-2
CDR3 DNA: TGTGCCAGCAGCCGTCAGCTAGCAACACAAGAGACCCAGTACTTC
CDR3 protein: CASSRQLATQETQYF

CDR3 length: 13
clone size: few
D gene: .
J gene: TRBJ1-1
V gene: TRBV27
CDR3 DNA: TGTGCCAGCAGTATGGGTCAGGGCACTGAAGCTTTCTTT
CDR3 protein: CASSMGQGTEAFF

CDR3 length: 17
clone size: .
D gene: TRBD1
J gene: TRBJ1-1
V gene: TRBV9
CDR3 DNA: TGTGCCAGCAGCGTAGCCCAGGGGGGAGGCCGGGGGACTGAAGCTTTCTTT
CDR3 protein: CASSVAQGGGRGTEAFF

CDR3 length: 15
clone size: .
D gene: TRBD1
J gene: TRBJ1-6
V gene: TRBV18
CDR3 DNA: TGTGCCAGCTCACCAGACAGGGGTTGGAATTCACCCCTCCACTTT
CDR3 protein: CASSPDRGWNSPLHF

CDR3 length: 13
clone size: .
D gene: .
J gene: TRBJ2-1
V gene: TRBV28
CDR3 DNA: TGTGCCAGCAGGAACAGGGCATACAATGAGCAGTTCTTC
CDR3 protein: CASRNRAYNEQFF

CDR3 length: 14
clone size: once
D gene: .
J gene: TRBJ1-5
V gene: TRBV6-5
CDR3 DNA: TGTGCCAGCAGTTACACAGTTTATGATCAGCCCCAGCATTTT
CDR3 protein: CASSYTVYDQPQHF

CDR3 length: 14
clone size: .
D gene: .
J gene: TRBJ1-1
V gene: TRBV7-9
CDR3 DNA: TGTGCCAGCAGCTCCCAGGCCGTGAACACTGAAGCTTTCTTT
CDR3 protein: CASSSQAVNTEAFF

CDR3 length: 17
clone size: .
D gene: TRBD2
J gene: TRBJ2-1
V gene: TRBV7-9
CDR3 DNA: TGTGCCAGCAGCTTTACGTTTGCGCGGGGGGTAGACAATGAGCAGTTCTTC
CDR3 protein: CASSFTFARGVDNEQFF

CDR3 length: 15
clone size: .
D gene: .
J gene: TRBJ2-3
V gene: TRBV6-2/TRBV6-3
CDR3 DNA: TGTGCCAGCACCCCAAGGGGGGGCCCCACAGATACGCAGTATTTT
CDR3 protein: CASTPRGGPTDTQYF

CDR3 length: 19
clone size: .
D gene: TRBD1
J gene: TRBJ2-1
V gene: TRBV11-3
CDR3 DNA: TGTGCCAGCAGCTCGGGACAGGCCGATAGAAGGAGCTCCTACAATGAGCAGTTCTTC
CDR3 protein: CASSSGQADRRSSYNEQFF